The following is a T cell receptor beta chain sequence with its context. The data originate from a study of blood T cell repertoires in COVID-19. Germline CDR1 and CDR2: SGHNT and YENEEA. CDR3 size: 16 residues. With V trimmed by 4 bases and J by 10 bases, 9 bases remained unmatched. This table comes from immunoSEQ multiplex PCR, and its TCRdb copy is limited to in-frame clones, with some not included. The profile shows 84,000 or so clones, roughly 80% of them singletons. Sample: peripheral blood. The chain uses TRBV11-3 and TRBJ1-6; 11 bases line up with TRBD1. The TCR sequence derives from a woman of 80 years or more with acute or convalescent COVID-19. The CDR3 protein is CASSSDRGLFTSPLHF. CDR3 in DNA: TGTGCCAGCAGCTCGGACAGGGGGCTCTTTACGTCACCCCTCCACTTT.